Below are 4 T cell receptor beta chains sequenced from a single sample in a study of cytomegalovirus exposure and HLA in healthy donors. The PCR used 60 Vbeta and 13 Jbeta primers. Some clones are missing from TCRdb's copy, which holds only in-frame ones; the method was immunoSEQ multiplex PCR. In all, the sample yields about 46,000 clones. The sequenced sample was PBMCs. These receptors came from a woman aged 40 to 50 in good health and CMV-seronegative.

The chain is built from TRBV18 and TRBJ1-3, with a tentative D call TRBD1 (6 bases). The germline CDR1 and CDR2 sequences are KGHSH and LQKENI. V was cut by 3 bases and J by 0 bases, with 12 bases left in between. The CDR3 extends over 16 amino acids. CDR3 DNA sequence: TGTGCCAGCTCACCTCGGACAGTCGACTCTGGAAACACCATATATTTT. Its protein product is CASSPRTVDSGNTIYF.

The chain is built from TRBV9 and TRBJ1-2; 7 bases fit TRBD1. The CDR3 length is 17 residues. V gave up 4 bases and J gave up 8 bases; unmatched junction bases: 20. Looked up from germline, CDR1 is SGDLS and CDR2 is YYNGEE. The CDR3 sequence: CASSPKGTTGTQRGYTF. DNA for the CDR3: TGTGCCAGCAGCCCTAAGGGGACGACAGGGACCCAGCGGGGCTACACCTTC. Together with reference TRBV9 and TRBJ1-2, the CDR3 gives the full variable domain: DSGVTQTPKHLITATGQRVTLRCSPRSGDLSVYWYQQSLDQGLQFLIQYYNGEERAKGNILERFSAQQFPDLHSELNLSSLELGDSALYFCASSPKGTTGTQRGYTFGSGTRLTVV.

V and J are TRBV7-7 and TRBJ2-5; unclear D gene. V lost 2 bases and J 2 bases, leaving 9 bases between the germline ends. Germline lookup yields CDR1 SSHAT and CDR2 FNYEAQ (reference sequence). This CDR3 contains 14 residues. In DNA form, the CDR3 reads TGTGCCAGCAGCTTACTTGGAGTTCAAGAGACCCAGTACTTC. Amino acids: CASSLLGVQETQYF.

This chain links TRBV7-6 with TRBJ2-7, with 14 bases matching TRBD2. This CDR3 has 20 amino acids. V lost 4 bases to trimming and J lost 3 bases; unmatched junction nucleotides: 17. The germline CDR1 and CDR2 sequences are SGHVS and FNYEAQ. In DNA form, the CDR3 reads TGTGCCAGCAGCTCCGGGACTAGCGGGAGTAATCCTTTTGGTGTCTACGAGCAGTACTTC. Its protein is CASSSGTSGSNPFGVYEQYF.